A single sample gave rise to the 21 T cell receptor beta chains below, sequenced in a study of shared clonotypes between healthy human individuals. Assay used: immunoSEQ multiplex PCR; TCRdb lists only in-frame clones, some missing. The table lists over 95,000 clones, about 70% of them singletons. Input material: memory CD8+ T cells sorted from blood. Subset in this sample: CD45RO+ cells pooled with CCR7-negative TemRA cells. Source of these receptors: a woman in her 30s in good health.

This rearrangement joins TRBV19 to TRBJ1-5, with D tentatively TRBD1 (5 bases). Germline assignment: CDR1 LNHDA and CDR2 SQIVND (reference sequence). CDR3 length: 14 residues. V lost 8 bases and J 3 bases, leaving 14 bases between the germline ends. The chain's CDR3 is CASRSDRFNQPQHF. As DNA, the CDR3 is TGTGCCAGTCGGAGCGACAGATTCAATCAGCCCCAGCATTTT.

This clone was observed at least ten times. The J gene is TRBJ2-3, the V gene TRBV9; D may be TRBD1 (5 bases). The germline CDR1 and CDR2 sequences are SGDLS and YYNGEE. With 7 bases removed from V and 6 bases from J, the gap between germline ends came to 21 bases. The CDR3 is 15 residues long. The CDR3 coding sequence is TGTGCCAGCTCCTACGGTGGGGCAGGGTCGGATACGCAGTATTTT. This gives the protein CASSYGGAGSDTQYF. Looking up the rest from reference TRBV9 and TRBJ2-3 gives the full variable domain: DSGVTQTPKHLITATGQRVTLRCSPRSGDLSVYWYQQSLDQGLQFLIQYYNGEERAKGNILERFSAQQFPDLHSELNLSSLELGDSALYFCASSYGGAGSDTQYFGPGTRLTVL.

The V gene is TRBV6-1, the J gene TRBJ1-5; D is undetermined. This CDR3 has 13 residues. V was pared by 2 bases and J by 6 bases, with 8 bases between. CDR1 and CDR2 from the germline V gene are MNHNS and SASEGT. The CDR3 bases are TGTGCCAGCAGTGAATACGGAATTCAGCCCCAGCATTTT. This encodes CASSEYGIQPQHF.

This clone was found a few times. The chain is built from TRBV4-2 and TRBJ2-2; the D gene is possibly TRBD2 (6 bases). Trimming removed 0 bases from V and 5 bases from J, with 7 bases in between. Looked up from germline, CDR1 is LGHNA and CDR2 is YNFKEQ. The CDR3 length is 14 residues. The CDR3 region has the DNA TGTGCCAGCAGCCAAGAACTAGCTACCGGGGAGCTGTTTTTT. Translating it yields CASSQELATGELFF.

This CDR3 is CASSVEAGGGETQYF. The CDR3 nucleotides are TGTGCCAGCAGTGTCGAAGCGGGAGGAGGAGAGACCCAGTACTTC. The rearrangement joins TRBV6-1 to TRBJ2-5, with 9 bases that match TRBD2. J gave up 4 bases and V 4 bases, and 7 bases lay outside the gene matches. CDR1 is MNHNS and CDR2 is SASEGT in the germline V gene. The CDR3 length is 15 residues.

The chain uses TRBV7-9 and TRBJ1-1; no reliable D call. Germline assignment: CDR1 SEHNR and CDR2 FQNEAQ (reference sequence). This CDR3 comprises 12 residues. Between the trimmed V and J ends, which lost 6 bases and 7 bases, there was a span of 12 bases. CDR3 region: CASSSQGLEAFF. As DNA, the CDR3 is TGTGCCAGCAGTTCTCAAGGACTTGAAGCTTTCTTT. Full variable domain (outside the CDR3, taken from reference TRBV7-9 and TRBJ1-1): DTGVSQNPRHKITKRGQNVTFRCDPISEHNRLYWYRQTLGQGPEFLTYFQNEAQLEKSRLLSDRFSAERPKGSFSTLEIQRTEQGDSAMYLCASSSQGLEAFFGQGTRLTVV.

This clone was observed at least ten times. At the DNA level, this CDR3 is encoded by other sequences in the same sample as well. V and J are TRBV7-9 and TRBJ2-1, with D possibly being TRBD1 or TRBD2 (6 bases each). V shed 5 bases and J shed 0 bases, with 14 bases lying between them. The CDR3 consists of 16 residues. The germline CDR1 and CDR2 sequences are SEHNR and FQNEAQ (reference sequence). The CDR3 loop is CASSPRGGSSYNEQFF. The CDR3 DNA is TGTGCCAGCAGCCCCAGAGGGGGGAGCTCCTACAATGAGCAGTTCTTC.

The chain has TRBV15 and TRBJ2-2; possible D gene TRBD2, 6 bases. The CDR3 spans 16 residues. From germline, CDR1 is LNHNV and CDR2 YYDKDF (reference sequence). Trimming took 1 base from V and 7 from J, leaving 16 bases between them. The CDR3 loop reads CATSRGRGGLGGELFF. The DNA of the CDR3 is TGTGCCACCAGCAGAGGTCGGGGAGGCCTTGGCGGGGAGCTGTTTTTT.

The V gene is TRBV7-9, the J gene TRBJ2-7, with TRBD2 matching 10 bases. Per germline, CDR1 SEHNR and CDR2 FQNEAQ (reference sequence). The CDR3 has 14 amino acids. The V segment lost 5 bases and the J segment 4 bases; nucleotides outside the gene matches: 5. CDR3 sequence reads: CASSPLAGGYEQYF. The CDR3 nucleotides read TGTGCCAGCAGCCCCTTAGCGGGAGGTTACGAGCAGTACTTC.

This clone was observed at least ten times. V and J are TRBV9 and TRBJ2-2; TRBD2 matches 9 bases. The CDR3 is 16 amino acids. Germline CDR1 is SGDLS and CDR2 is YYNGEE. With 0 bases clipped from V and 4 bases from J, the junction kept 4 bases outside the gene matches. The CDR3 DNA sequence: TGTGCCAGCAGCGTAGTTGGTAGCGGGGGCACCGGGGAGCTGTTTTTT. Translated, it gives CASSVVGSGGTGELFF.

The chain has TRBV13 and TRBJ2-5; 7 nucleotides agree with TRBD2. Germline V gene lookup returns CDR1 PRHDT and CDR2 FYEKMQ (reference sequence). J lost 5 bases, V lost 0 bases, and 6 bases had no gene match. This CDR3 has 15 residues. The CDR3 DNA follows: TGTGCCAGCAGCTTAGGGGCGGGAGAAGGTGAGACCCAGTACTTC. Translated, it gives CASSLGAGEGETQYF.

CDR3 DNA sequence: TGTGCCAGCAGTGGTCAGGGCTCTGGGGCCAACGTCCTGACTTTC. Its translation is CASSGQGSGANVLTF. The chain links TRBV6-1 to TRBJ2-6, with D maybe TRBD1 (5 bases). V dropped 4 bases and J dropped 0 bases, with 7 bases sitting between them. Per the germline V gene, CDR1 is MNHNS and CDR2 is SASEGT. The CDR3 is made up of 15 amino acids.

The rearrangement uses TRBV2 and TRBJ1-5, with 10 bases aligning to TRBD1. Germline CDR1 is SNHLY and CDR2 is FYNNEI. The CDR3 is 14 amino acids. V trimming: 7 bases; J trimming: 5 bases; junction bases outside the gene matches: 5. The CDR3 here is CASKDRGVDQPQHF. The CDR3 DNA is TGTGCCAGCAAGGACAGGGGGGTAGATCAGCCCCAGCATTTT.

The chain links TRBV14 to TRBJ2-1; no clear D gene. V was trimmed by 0 bases and J by 4 bases, leaving 4 bases between them. CDR1 SGHDN and CDR2 FVKESK come from the germline V gene. CDR3 length equals 13 residues. CDR3 sequence (DNA): TGTGCCAGCAGCCAAGATCTGTACAATGAGCAGTTCTTC. This sequence encodes CASSQDLYNEQFF. The variable domain in full, with the rest retrieved from reference TRBV14 and TRBJ2-1, is EAGVTQFPSHSVIEKGQTVTLRCDPISGHDNLYWYRRVMGKEIKFLLHFVKESKQDESGMPNNRFLAERTGGTYSTLKVQPAELEDSGVYFCASSQDLYNEQFFGPGTRLTVL.

This chain joins TRBV7-9 and TRBJ2-1; 8 nucleotides agree with TRBD2. The germline gives CDR1 SEHNR, CDR2 FQNEAQ (reference sequence). V trimming: 5 bases; J trimming: 4 bases; junction bases outside the gene matches: 7. This CDR3 has 15 amino acids. The CDR3 region has the DNA TGTGCCAGCAGCCCGAGCGGGGGACGTTACAATGAGCAGTTCTTC. It is translated as CASSPSGGRYNEQFF.

This clone was observed a few times. The chain carries TRBV6-4 and TRBJ2-6; a possible D gene is TRBD2 (6 bases). The CDR3 consists of 16 residues. V lost 9 bases, J lost 0 bases, and 15 bases lay in between. The V gene's germline CDR1 is MRHNA and CDR2 SNTAGT. CDR3 protein: CARTSWRGSGANVLTF. The CDR3, as DNA: TGTGCCAGAACTTCTTGGAGGGGCTCTGGGGCCAACGTCCTGACTTTC.

The genes are TRBV14 and TRBJ1-1; D uncertain. Germline V lookup: CDR1 SGHDN, CDR2 FVKESK. The CDR3 has 14 amino acids. Deletions cut 1 base from V and 0 bases from J, with 6 bases between. The CDR3 protein is CASSQVGMNTEAFF. DNA of the CDR3: TGTGCCAGCAGCCAAGTAGGGATGAACACTGAAGCTTTCTTT.

The chain links TRBV10-3 to TRBJ2-3, with 7 bases aligning to TRBD2. The ends lost 0 bases at V and 0 bases at J; junction bases unmatched: 9. Germline V gives CDR1 ENHRY, CDR2 SYGVKD. The CDR3 is 18 residues long. DNA for the CDR3: TGTGCCATCAGTGAGTCGACGAGGTCTAGCGGCAGCACAGATACGCAGTATTTT. This gives the protein CAISESTRSSGSTDTQYF.

In nucleotides, the CDR3 is TGTGCCAGCAGCCTTATAGGGATGTCCTACGAGCAGTACTTC. Translation: CASSLIGMSYEQYF. The chain links TRBV5-6 to TRBJ2-7; D is uncertain. CDR3 length: 14 amino acids. The germline CDR1 and CDR2 sequences are SGHDT and YYEEEE. Trimming left V 4 bases short and J 1 base short, with 12 bases between.

The V call is TRBV25-1, the J call TRBJ2-3; D is uncertain. CDR1 and CDR2 from the germline V gene are MGHDK and SYGVNS. The length of the CDR3 is 13 residues. V was pared by 5 bases and J by 1 base, with 7 bases between. CDR3 residues: CASSQSGTDTQYF. Here the CDR3 DNA reads TGTGCCAGCAGTCAATCGGGCACAGATACGCAGTATTTT.

The gene calls are TRBV19 and TRBJ1-5; 9 positions match TRBD1. The CDR3 has 16 residues. Trimming took 0 bases from V and 6 from J; bases not matched to a gene: 6. The V gene's germline CDR1 is LNHDA and CDR2 SQIVND (reference sequence). CDR3 DNA: TGTGCCAGTAGTATAGACGAGGGACAGGGAAGTCAGCCCCAGCATTTT. Translation gives CASSIDEGQGSQPQHF.